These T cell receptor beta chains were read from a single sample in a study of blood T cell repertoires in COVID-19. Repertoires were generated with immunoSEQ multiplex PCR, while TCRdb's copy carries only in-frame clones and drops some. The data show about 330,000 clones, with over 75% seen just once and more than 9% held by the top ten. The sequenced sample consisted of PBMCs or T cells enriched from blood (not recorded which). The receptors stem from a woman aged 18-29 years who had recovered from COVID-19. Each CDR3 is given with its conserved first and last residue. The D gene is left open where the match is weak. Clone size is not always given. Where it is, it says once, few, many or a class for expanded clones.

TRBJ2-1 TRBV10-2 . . CASRLAGWPEQFF TGCGCCAGCAGGCTAGCCGGATGGCCCGAGCAGTTCTTC
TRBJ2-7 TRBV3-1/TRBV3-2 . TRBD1 CASSRQGGEQYF TGTGCCAGCAGCCGACAGGGGGGGGAGCAGTACTTC
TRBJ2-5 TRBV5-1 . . CASSLGTATTQETQYF TGCGCCAGCAGCTTGGGGACAGCCACAACCCAAGAGACCCAGTACTTC
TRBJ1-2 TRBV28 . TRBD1 CASTTTGVQDGYTF TGTGCCAGCACCACGACAGGGGTTCAGGATGGCTACACCTTC
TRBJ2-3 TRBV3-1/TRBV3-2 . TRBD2 CASSQDHPTSGRAADTQYF TGTGCCAGCAGCCAAGACCACCCCACTAGCGGGAGAGCGGCAGATACGCAGTATTTT
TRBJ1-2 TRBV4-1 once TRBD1 CASSQDGQGALGYTF TGCGCCAGCAGCCAAGATGGACAGGGGGCTTTAGGCTACACCTTC
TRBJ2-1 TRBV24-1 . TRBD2 CATSDLGSGSGDEQFF TGTGCCACCAGTGATTTGGGTAGCGGGAGTGGGGATGAGCAGTTCTTC
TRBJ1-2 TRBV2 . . CASTEEEGYTF TGTGCCAGCACAGAGGAGGAGGGCTACACCTTC
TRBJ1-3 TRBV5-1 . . CASSYFTGSGNTIYF TGCGCCAGCAGCTATTTCACAGGCTCTGGAAACACCATATATTTT
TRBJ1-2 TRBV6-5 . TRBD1 CASSYSAGGLYGYTF TGTGCCAGCAGTTACTCCGCAGGGGGCTTATATGGCTACACCTTC
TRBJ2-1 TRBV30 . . CACTPGHDEQFF TGTGCCTGTACCCCGGGACACGATGAGCAGTTCTTC
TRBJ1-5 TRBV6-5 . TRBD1 CASSYAFLGGHQPQHF TGTGCCAGCAGTTACGCTTTTCTAGGGGGCCATCAGCCCCAGCATTTT
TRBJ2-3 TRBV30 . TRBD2 CAWGLSGSGTDTQYF TGTGCCTGGGGCCTAAGCGGGAGCGGCACAGATACGCAGTATTTT
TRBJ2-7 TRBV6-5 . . CASSYSIQGYEQYF TGTGCCAGCAGTTACTCGATCCAGGGCTACGAGCAGTACTTC
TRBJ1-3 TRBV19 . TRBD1 CASTVDRAGNTIYF TGTGCCAGTACCGTGGACAGGGCTGGAAACACCATATATTTT
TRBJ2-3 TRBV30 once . CAWSSTDTQYF TGTGCCTGGAGCTCCACAGATACGCAGTATTTT
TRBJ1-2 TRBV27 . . CASSSHIKQRGYGYTF TGTGCCAGCAGTTCACACATAAAACAGCGGGGATATGGCTACACCTTC
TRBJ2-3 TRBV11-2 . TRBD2 CASSLQTSGGGGTQYF TGTGCCAGCAGCTTACAGACTAGCGGGGGAGGTGGTACGCAGTATTTT
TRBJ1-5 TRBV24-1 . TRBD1 CATSDRRGQGRAQHF TGTGCCACCAGTGATCGGCGCGGACAGGGACGGGCCCAGCATTTT
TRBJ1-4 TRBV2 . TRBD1 CAIYRGMGEKLFF TGTGCCATCTACAGGGGAATGGGGGAAAAACTGTTTTTT
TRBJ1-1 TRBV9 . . CASSKDGIRTEAFF TGTGCCAGCAGCAAGGACGGGATCCGGACTGAAGCTTTCTTT
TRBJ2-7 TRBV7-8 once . CASSLAGVSYEQYF TGTGCCAGCAGCTTAGCAGGAGTCTCCTACGAGCAGTACTTC
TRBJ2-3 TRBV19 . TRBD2 CASSILAGATDTQYF TGTGCCAGTAGTATATTAGCGGGAGCTACAGATACGCAGTATTTT
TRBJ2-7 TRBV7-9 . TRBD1 CASSLTGSAYEQYF TGTGCCAGCAGCTTGACAGGGTCCGCCTACGAGCAGTACTTC
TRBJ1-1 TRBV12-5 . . CASGLGQVNTEAFF TGTGCTAGTGGTTTGGGACAGGTGAACACTGAAGCTTTCTTT
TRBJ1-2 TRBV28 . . CASSLASSGVGGCTF TGTGCCAGCAGTTTAGCGTCTAGTGGAGTTGGGGGGTGCACCTTC
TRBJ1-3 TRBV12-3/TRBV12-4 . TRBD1 CASRQGAGNTIYF TGTGCCAGCAGACAGGGGGCTGGAAACACCATATATTTT
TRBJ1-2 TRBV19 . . CASENTPQGSVYGYTF TGTGCCAGCGAAAACACCCCACAGGGATCTGTCTATGGCTACACCTTC
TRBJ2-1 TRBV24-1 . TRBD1 CATGDSSYNEQFF TGTGCCACCGGGGACAGCTCCTACAATGAGCAGTTCTTC
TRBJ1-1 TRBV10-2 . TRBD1 CASSESGTGKAFF TGCGCCAGCAGTGAGTCGGGGACAGGAAAAGCTTTCTTT
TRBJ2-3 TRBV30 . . CAWSPSTDTQYF TGTGCCTGGAGTCCTAGCACAGATACGCAGTATTTT
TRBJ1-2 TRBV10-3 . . CAISESGPNYGYTF TGTGCCATCAGTGAATCAGGGCCTAACTATGGCTACACCTTC
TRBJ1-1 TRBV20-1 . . CSASGREAFF TGCAGTGCGTCCGGTCGTGAAGCTTTCTTT
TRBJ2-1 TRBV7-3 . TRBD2 CASSFQAGAPNEQFF TGTGCCAGCAGCTTTCAAGCGGGGGCACCGAATGAGCAGTTCTTC
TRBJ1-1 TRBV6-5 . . CASSYRRNTEAFF TGTGCCAGCAGTTACAGGAGAAACACTGAAGCTTTCTTT
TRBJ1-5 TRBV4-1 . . CASSRVQGDSNQPQHF TGCGCCAGCAGCCGAGTACAGGGCGATAGCAATCAGCCCCAGCATTTT
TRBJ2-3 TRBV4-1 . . CASSPAGSPDTQYF TGCGCCAGCAGCCCGGCCGGGAGCCCTGATACGCAGTATTTT
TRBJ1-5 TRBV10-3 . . CAISPQNQPQHF TGTGCCATCAGTCCACAGAATCAGCCCCAGCATTTT
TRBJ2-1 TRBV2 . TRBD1 CASRNRGMSYNEQFF TGTGCCAGCAGGAACAGGGGAATGAGCTACAATGAGCAGTTCTTC
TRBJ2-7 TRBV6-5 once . CASSYSTLGAYEQYF TGTGCCAGCAGTTACTCGACGTTAGGGGCTTACGAGCAGTACTTC
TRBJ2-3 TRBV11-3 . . CASSLESRADTQYF TGTGCCAGCAGCTTAGAATCCAGGGCAGATACGCAGTATTTT
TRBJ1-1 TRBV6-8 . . CASSTGEGTEAFF TGTGCCAGCAGTACCGGGGAGGGGACTGAAGCTTTCTTT
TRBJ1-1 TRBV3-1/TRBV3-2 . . CATSGDGRHEAFF TGTGCCACCTCGGGGGACGGCCGCCATGAAGCTTTCTTT
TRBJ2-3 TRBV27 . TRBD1 CASTMTGGWTDTQYF TGTGCCAGCACTATGACAGGGGGCTGGACAGATACGCAGTATTTT
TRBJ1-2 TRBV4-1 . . CASSQDRVYTF TGCGCCAGCAGCCAAGATCGGGTCTACACCTTC
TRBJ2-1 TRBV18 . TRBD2 CASSPLAGAAYNEQFF TGTGCCAGCTCACCCCTAGCGGGGGCGGCCTACAATGAGCAGTTCTTC
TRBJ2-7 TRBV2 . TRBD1 CASSGQGYPSSNF TGTGCCAGCAGCGGACAGGGCTACCCCTCATCTAACTTC
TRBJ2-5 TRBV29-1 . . CSVEGRSPGPEGTQYF TGCAGCGTTGAAGGACGCTCCCCAGGGCCGGAGGGGACCCAGTACTTC
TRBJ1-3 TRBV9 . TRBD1 CASSVFSGTGAGTGNTIYF TGTGCCAGCAGCGTCTTCTCCGGGACAGGGGCAGGAACTGGAAACACCATATATTTT
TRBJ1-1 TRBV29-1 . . CSVEREYTEAFF TGCAGCGTTGAAAGGGAGTACACTGAAGCTTTCTTT
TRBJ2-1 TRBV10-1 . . CASSEGSEAQFF TGCGCCAGCAGTGAAGGCTCGGAGGCGCAGTTCTTC
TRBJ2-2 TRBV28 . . CASRRTVDGELFF TGTGCCAGCAGACGTACCGTAGATGGGGAGCTGTTTTTT
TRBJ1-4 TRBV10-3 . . CAISVGGDEKLFF TGTGCCATCAGTGTAGGGGGAGATGAAAAACTGTTTTTT